The 5 T cell receptor beta chains below all came from one sample that was sequenced in a study of blood T cell repertoires in COVID-19. Assay used: immunoSEQ multiplex PCR; TCRdb lists only in-frame clones, some missing. The sample has approximately 170,000 clones; roughly 80% are singletons. The sequenced material came from peripheral blood. These receptors all come from a human donor with acute or convalescent COVID-19. The donor label of this sample is uncertain.

The J gene is TRBJ1-1, the V gene TRBV10-3; D is perhaps TRBD1 (6 bases). V shed 0 bases and J shed 4 bases, with 18 bases lying between them. The CDR3 spans 17 residues. Germline V gene sequence: CDR1 ENHRY, CDR2 SYGVKD. Here the CDR3 reads CAISESTVHREGTEAFF. CDR3 nucleotide sequence: TGTGCCATCAGTGAGTCGACAGTTCACAGGGAAGGCACTGAAGCTTTCTTT.

This chain uses TRBV29-1 with TRBJ2-3; TRBD1 matches 7 bases. CDR1 SQVTM and CDR2 ANQGSEA come from the germline V gene. This CDR3 contains 13 residues. V trimming: 7 bases; J trimming: 6 bases; junction bases outside the gene matches: 10. The CDR3 region is CSASQGQTDTQYF. For the CDR3, the DNA is TGCAGCGCCTCGCAGGGACAGACGGATACGCAGTATTTT.

In DNA form, the CDR3 reads TGTGCCAGCAGCTTGGGGTGGACAGGGATTGGTGAAAAACTGTTTTTT. Translating it yields CASSLGWTGIGEKLFF. V is TRBV5-6 and J is TRBJ1-4; 8 nucleotides line up with TRBD1. V lost 0 bases to trimming and J lost 7 bases; unmatched junction nucleotides: 8. Germline V CDR1 and CDR2: SGHDT, YYEEEE. This CDR3 has 16 amino acids.

With regard to this clone: Mismatch with germline at one junction end may stem from a read error. This rearrangement joins TRBV19 to TRBJ2-1; no reliable D call. Germline CDR1 and CDR2: LNHDA and SQIVND (reference sequence). This CDR3 is 11 amino acids long. CDR3 DNA: TGTGCCAGTAGTATAACTAAAACAATAGTCTTC. Translated: CASSITKTIVF.

V is TRBV5-1 and J is TRBJ1-6; 11 positions agree with TRBD1. V trimming: 0 bases; J trimming: 8 bases; junction bases outside the gene matches: 1. Germline V gene lookup returns CDR1 SGHRS and CDR2 YFSETQ. The CDR3 sequence is 15 residues long. The CDR3 region has the DNA TGCGCCAGCAGCTTGGAGGACAGGGGGCATTCACCCCTCCACTTT. It encodes CASSLEDRGHSPLHF.